The 26 T cell receptor beta chains below all came from one sample that was sequenced in a study of T cell responses to AZD1222 COVID-19 vaccine. Clones were sequenced by immunoSEQ multiplex PCR, and TCRdb holds only the in-frame ones, with some missing. This table has some 80,000 clones, about 74% appearing once. The sample in question was peripheral blood, obtained 28 days after the second dose of the MenACWY control vaccine. The receptors were sampled from an adult who received the MenACWY meningococcal vaccine as a control.

The table lists this clone with a count of one. J is TRBJ1-4 and V is TRBV6-5, with D possibly TRBD1 on 5 matching bases. The CDR3 consists of 13 residues. The V end lost 6 bases, the J end lost 5 bases, and 10 bases lay between the germline ends. In germline, CDR1 is MNHEY, CDR2 SVGAGI. In DNA form, the CDR3 reads TGTGCCAGCAGGTCGACAGCGAATGAAAAACTGTTTTTT. This codes for CASRSTANEKLFF.

The chain carries TRBV7-9 and TRBJ2-1; TRBD1 is a possible D gene (6 bases). V lost 3 bases, J lost 0 bases, and 9 bases lay in between. There are 15 residues in the CDR3. Looked up from germline, CDR1 is SEHNR and CDR2 is FQNEAQ (reference sequence). The CDR3 sequence is CASSFQGISYNEQFF. The CDR3 coding sequence is TGTGCCAGCAGCTTTCAGGGGATCTCCTACAATGAGCAGTTCTTC.

The chain links TRBV6-5 to TRBJ1-5; tentatively, D is TRBD1 (5 bases). Germline assignment: CDR1 MNHEY and CDR2 SVGAGI. Trimming shortened V by 6 bases and J by 8 bases, and 17 bases separated the two germline ends. This CDR3 comprises 14 residues. This CDR3 is CASRDGGGRKPQHF. CDR3 coding DNA: TGTGCCAGCAGAGATGGGGGAGGAAGAAAGCCCCAGCATTTT.

V usage is TRBV12-5 and J usage is TRBJ2-1; D gene ambiguous. This CDR3 is 11 amino acids long. From germline, CDR1 is LGHNT and CDR2 FRNRAP. V gave up 3 bases and J gave up 11 bases, with 8 bases separating them. The CDR3 DNA follows: TGTGCTAGTGGTTTTTCACGACAGCAGTTCTTC. Translation gives CASGFSRQQFF.

This clone was observed a single time. The chain links TRBV2 to TRBJ2-1; D assignment may be TRBD1 or TRBD2 (5 bases each). CDR1 SNHLY and CDR2 FYNNEI come from the germline V gene. Trimming stripped 5 bases from V and 0 bases from J, with 11 bases between. This CDR3 has 15 amino acids. DNA of the CDR3: TGTGCCAGCAGTTCAATGGGACGCTCCTACAATGAGCAGTTCTTC. It translates to CASSSMGRSYNEQFF.

A single count supports this clone. The chain joins TRBV10-3 to TRBJ2-6, with 10 bases aligning to TRBD1. CDR3 length: 17 residues. After removal of 11 bases from V and 0 bases from J, the junction contained 10 bases not matched to a gene. Germline assignment: CDR1 ENHRY and CDR2 SYGVKD. CDR3 sequence reads: CAASFRDRGSGANVLTF. The DNA for the CDR3 is TGTGCCGCGTCCTTCAGGGACAGGGGCTCTGGGGCCAACGTCCTGACTTTC.

The V gene is TRBV7-8, the J gene TRBJ2-1; no firm D call. Germline V lookup: CDR1 SGHVS, CDR2 FQNEAQ. V lost 2 bases, J lost 8 bases, and 13 bases lay in between. CDR3 size: 14 residues. The CDR3 reads CASSLSPAVDEQFF. DNA of the CDR3: TGTGCCAGCAGCTTAAGTCCGGCCGTTGATGAGCAGTTCTTC.

This clone appeared once. The chain carries TRBV6-2 or TRBV6-3 and TRBJ2-1; the match to TRBD2 covers 14 bases. The CDR3 sequence is 18 residues long. Germline CDR1 is MNHEY and CDR2 is SVGEGT. The V and J ends lost 4 bases and 0 bases, in that order; junction bases with no gene match: 5. The CDR3 region is CASSFGTSGGYSYNEQFF. CDR3 DNA sequence: TGTGCCAGCAGTTTCGGGACTAGCGGGGGATACTCCTACAATGAGCAGTTCTTC.

This chain links TRBV6-5 with TRBJ2-7; D ambiguous. This CDR3 has 12 amino acids. Trimming removed 6 bases at V and 0 bases at J, with 6 bases between. CDR1 and CDR2 from the germline V gene are MNHEY and SVGAGI. The chain's CDR3 is CASRGGSYEQYF. The CDR3 DNA reads as TGTGCCAGCAGGGGCGGCTCCTACGAGCAGTACTTC.

This clone was counted many times. Distinct nucleotide sequences in the sample also encode this CDR3. The chain uses TRBV18 and TRBJ2-2; D is ambiguous. Germline CDR1 is KGHSH and CDR2 is LQKENI. The CDR3 spans 13 residues. The germline V and J ends were trimmed by 6 bases and 6 bases, with 11 bases remaining between them. CDR3 loop: CASSPSGSGELFF. The CDR3 DNA is TGTGCCAGCTCCCCCTCGGGCTCCGGGGAGCTGTTTTTT.

CDR3 coding DNA: TGTGCCAGCAGCTTTGGAGGGTCGGGGTACGAGCAGTACTTC. Protein product: CASSFGGSGYEQYF. The chain couples TRBV11-3 to TRBJ2-7, with a tentative D call TRBD2 (6 bases). V was clipped by 3 bases and J by 4 bases, with 13 bases between them. The CDR3 contains 14 residues. Germline V CDR1 and CDR2: SGHNT, YENEEA.

The chain carries TRBV28 and TRBJ2-7; D possibly uses TRBD1 or TRBD2 (6 bases each). The CDR3 is made up of 16 amino acids. Deletions cut 9 bases from V and 2 bases from J, with 23 bases between. Germline V gene sequence: CDR1 MDHEN, CDR2 SYDVKM. The CDR3 region is CASPPGAGVGTYEQYF. The CDR3 coding sequence is TGTGCCAGTCCTCCGGGGGCCGGGGTAGGCACCTACGAGCAGTACTTC.

This clone turned up a few times. The chain is built from TRBV10-2 and TRBJ2-2; D is perhaps TRBD1 (7 bases). Germline V gives CDR1 WSHSY, CDR2 SAAADI. The CDR3 is made up of 13 amino acids. The germline V and J ends were trimmed by 3 bases and 6 bases, with 8 bases remaining between them. The CDR3: CASSDRGAGELFF. In DNA, the CDR3 is TGCGCCAGCAGTGACAGGGGGGCCGGGGAGCTGTTTTTT.

This chain links TRBV5-6 with TRBJ2-5; D ambiguous. The CDR3 contains 14 residues. The V end lost 0 bases, the J end lost 2 bases, and 8 bases lay between the germline ends. CDR1 and CDR2 from the germline V gene are SGHDT and YYEEEE. For the CDR3, the DNA is TGTGCCAGCAGCTTGGTTGGGCGTCAAGAGACCCAGTACTTC. This translates into CASSLVGRQETQYF.

The genes are TRBV2 and TRBJ1-5, with 7 bases that match TRBD1. V shed 4 bases, J shed 4 bases, and the junction held 4 bases outside the gene matches. The V gene's germline CDR1 is SNHLY and CDR2 FYNNEI. This CDR3 is built from 14 residues. In nucleotides, the CDR3 is TGTGCCAGCAGTGGGACAGGTAGTAATCAGCCCCAGCATTTT. This sequence encodes CASSGTGSNQPQHF.

CDR3 nucleotide sequence: TGTGCCAGCAGTGGGGATTATAGCAATCAGCCCCAGCATTTT. It is translated as CASSGDYSNQPQHF. This rearrangement joins TRBV2 to TRBJ1-5; D is ambiguous. CDR3 length equals 14 residues. CDR1 is SNHLY and CDR2 is FYNNEI in the germline V gene. Deletions cut 4 bases from V and 0 bases from J, with 7 bases between.

The chain links TRBV5-8 to TRBJ1-5, with D possibly matching TRBD1 (6 bases). The V end lost 3 bases, the J end lost 6 bases, and 13 bases lay between the germline ends. The germline V gene encodes CDR1 SGHTS and CDR2 YDEGEE. There are 14 residues in the CDR3. The CDR3 loop is CASSSWGAGQPQHF. CDR3 nucleotide sequence: TGTGCCAGCAGCTCGTGGGGGGCAGGTCAGCCCCAGCATTTT.

The V call is TRBV19, the J call TRBJ2-5; possible D gene TRBD1, 5 bases. The CDR3 has 14 amino acids. The V gene lost 3 bases and the J gene lost 5 bases, with 13 bases spanning the gap. CDR1 and CDR2 from the germline V gene are LNHDA and SQIVND (reference sequence). CDR3 in DNA: TGTGCCAGTAGTATGGGCAGGGAAAGCGAGACCCAGTACTTC. It encodes CASSMGRESETQYF.

This clone was detected only once. The chain employs TRBV10-3 and TRBJ2-3, with D hard to call. V shed 0 bases and J shed 6 bases, with 7 bases lying between them. Germline-derived CDR1 and CDR2 are ENHRY and SYGVKD. The CDR3 runs to 13 residues. For the CDR3, the DNA is TGTGCCATCAGTGAGTCTCATAGCGATACGCAGTATTTT. Residues: CAISESHSDTQYF.

The CDR3 nucleotides read TGCGCCAGCAGCCCGGACAGGATCTCCTACGAGCAGTACTTC. It is translated as CASSPDRISYEQYF. J is TRBJ2-7 and V is TRBV5-1; the match to TRBD1 covers 7 bases. The CDR3 totals 14 residues. Germline V gene sequence: CDR1 SGHRS, CDR2 YFSETQ. The V and J ends lost 4 bases and 0 bases, in that order; junction bases with no gene match: 4.

The rearrangement joins TRBV4-1 to TRBJ2-1, with 10 bases aligning to TRBD2. This CDR3 spans 14 amino acids. The ends lost 3 bases at V and 6 bases at J; junction bases unmatched: 2. Germline V gene data show CDR1 as MGHRA and CDR2 as YSYEKL. The CDR3 reads CASSHLAGANEQFF. CDR3 coding DNA: TGCGCCAGCAGCCACCTAGCGGGAGCCAATGAGCAGTTCTTC.

This clone was detected ten times or more. The rearrangement joins TRBV3-1 (or the pseudogene TRBV3-2) to TRBJ2-1, with a tentative D call TRBD1 (6 bases). The germline gives CDR1 LGHDT, CDR2 YNNKEL (reference sequence). The CDR3 contains 17 residues. V dropped 1 base and J dropped 0 bases, with 13 bases sitting between them. CDR3 in DNA: TGTGCCAGCAGCCAAGCGCTTCTGGGGGCCTCCTACAATGAGCAGTTCTTC. Protein product: CASSQALLGASYNEQFF.

This chain links TRBV2 with TRBJ1-3, with D unresolved. Looked up from germline, CDR1 is SNHLY and CDR2 is FYNNEI. The CDR3 has 17 amino acids. With 8 bases removed from V and 0 bases from J, the gap between germline ends came to 20 bases. The CDR3: CASLVTPGSFSGNTIYF. In DNA, the CDR3 is TGTGCCAGCTTGGTTACCCCAGGTTCTTTCTCTGGAAACACCATATATTTT.

The V gene is TRBV7-3, the J gene TRBJ2-7; tentatively, D is TRBD1 (6 bases). Germline V gene sequence: CDR1 SGHTA, CDR2 FQGTGA. This CDR3 has 15 residues. Trimming removed 5 bases at V and 5 bases at J, with 19 bases between. CDR3 sequence reads: CASSPTKDSPHEQYF. As DNA, the CDR3 is TGTGCCAGCAGCCCCACTAAGGACAGTCCCCACGAGCAGTACTTC.

The rearrangement joins TRBV6-5 to TRBJ1-2; no reliable D call. Trimming stripped 5 bases from V and 7 bases from J, with 17 bases between. The CDR3 is 14 residues long. Germline V gene sequence: CDR1 MNHEY, CDR2 SVGAGI. Written as DNA, the CDR3 is TGTGCCAGCAGTCCCCCCGGGGAGGGTGGTGGCTACACCTTC. It is translated as CASSPPGEGGGYTF.

This clone has just one count. The chain is built from TRBV18 and TRBJ1-1; D unresolved. Trimming left V 3 bases short and J 0 bases short, with 11 bases between. Per the germline V gene, CDR1 is KGHSH and CDR2 is LQKENI. CDR3 length: 15 amino acids. The CDR3 spells CASSPGAGMNTEAFF. The CDR3 DNA follows: TGTGCCAGCTCACCCGGCGCGGGCATGAACACTGAAGCTTTCTTT. Supplemented by reference TRBV18 and TRBJ1-1, the full variable domain reads NAGVMQNPRHLVRRRGQEARLRCSPMKGHSHVYWYRQLPEEGLKFMVYLQKENIIDESGMPKERFSAEFPKEGPSILRIQQVVRGDSAAYFCASSPGAGMNTEAFFGQGTRLTVV.